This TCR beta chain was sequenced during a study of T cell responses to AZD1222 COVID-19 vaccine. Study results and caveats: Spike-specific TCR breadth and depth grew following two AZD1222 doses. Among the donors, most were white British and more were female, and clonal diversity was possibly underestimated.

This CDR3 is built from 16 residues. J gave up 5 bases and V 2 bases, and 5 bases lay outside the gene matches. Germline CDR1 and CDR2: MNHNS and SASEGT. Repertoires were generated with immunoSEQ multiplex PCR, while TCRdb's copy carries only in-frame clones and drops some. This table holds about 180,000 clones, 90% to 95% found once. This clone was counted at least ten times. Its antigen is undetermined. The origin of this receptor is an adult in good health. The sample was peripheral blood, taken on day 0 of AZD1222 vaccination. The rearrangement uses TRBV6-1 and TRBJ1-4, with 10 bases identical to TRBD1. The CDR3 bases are TGTGCCAGCAGTGAATTTAAGGGACAGGGGAATGAAAAACTGTTTTTT. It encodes CASSEFKGQGNEKLFF.